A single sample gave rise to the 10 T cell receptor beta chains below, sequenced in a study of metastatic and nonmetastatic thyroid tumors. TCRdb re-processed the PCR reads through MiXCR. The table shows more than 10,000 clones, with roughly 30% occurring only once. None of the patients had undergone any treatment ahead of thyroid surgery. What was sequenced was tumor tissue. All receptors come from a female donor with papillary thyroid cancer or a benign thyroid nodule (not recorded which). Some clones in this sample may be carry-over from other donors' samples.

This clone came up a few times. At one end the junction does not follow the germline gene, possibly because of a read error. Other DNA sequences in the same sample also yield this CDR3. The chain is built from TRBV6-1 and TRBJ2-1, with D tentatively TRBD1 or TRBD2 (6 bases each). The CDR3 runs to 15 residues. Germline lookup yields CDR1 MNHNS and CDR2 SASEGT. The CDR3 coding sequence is TGTGCCAGCCGGCCGGAGGGGGTTGTTTACAATGAGCAATTCTTC. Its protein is CASRPEGVVYNEQFF.

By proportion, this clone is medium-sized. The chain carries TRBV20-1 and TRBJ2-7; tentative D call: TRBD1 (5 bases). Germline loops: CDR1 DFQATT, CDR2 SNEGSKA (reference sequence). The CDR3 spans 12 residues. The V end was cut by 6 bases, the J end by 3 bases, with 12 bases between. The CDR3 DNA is TGCAGTGCCCGGCAGGGTGGCTACGAGCAGTACTTC. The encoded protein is CSARQGGYEQYF.

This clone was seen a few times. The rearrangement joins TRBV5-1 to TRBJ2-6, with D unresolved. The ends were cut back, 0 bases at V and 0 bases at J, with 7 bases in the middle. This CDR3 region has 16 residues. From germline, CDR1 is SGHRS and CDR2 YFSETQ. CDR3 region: CASSLARRSGANVLTF. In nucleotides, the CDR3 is TGCGCCAGCAGCTTGGCACGGCGCTCTGGGGCCAACGTCCTGACTTTC.

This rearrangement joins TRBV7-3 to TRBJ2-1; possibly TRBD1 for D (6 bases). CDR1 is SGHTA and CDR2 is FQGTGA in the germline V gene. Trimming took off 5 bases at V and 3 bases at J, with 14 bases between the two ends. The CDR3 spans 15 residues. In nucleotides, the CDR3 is TGTGCCAGCAGCCCAGGGGCTGCTAACTACAATGAGCAGTTCTTC. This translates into CASSPGAANYNEQFF.

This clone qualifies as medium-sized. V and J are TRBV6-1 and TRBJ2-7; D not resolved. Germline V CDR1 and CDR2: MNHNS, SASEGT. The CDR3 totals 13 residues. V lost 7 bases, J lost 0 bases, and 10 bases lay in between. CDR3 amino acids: CASIHPSSYEQYF. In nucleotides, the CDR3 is TGTGCCAGCATTCACCCTAGCTCCTACGAGCAGTACTTC.

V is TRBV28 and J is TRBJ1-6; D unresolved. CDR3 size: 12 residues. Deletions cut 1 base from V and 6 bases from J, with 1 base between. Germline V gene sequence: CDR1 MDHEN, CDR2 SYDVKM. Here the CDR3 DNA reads TGTGCCAGCAGTTTATCTAATTCACCCCTCCACTTT. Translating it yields CASSLSNSPLHF.

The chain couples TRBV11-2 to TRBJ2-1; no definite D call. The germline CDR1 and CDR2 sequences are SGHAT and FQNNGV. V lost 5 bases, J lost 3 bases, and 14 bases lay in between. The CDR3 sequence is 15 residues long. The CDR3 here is CASSPVGSFYNEQFF. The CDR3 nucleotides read TGTGCCAGCAGCCCAGTGGGGTCCTTCTACAATGAGCAGTTCTTC.

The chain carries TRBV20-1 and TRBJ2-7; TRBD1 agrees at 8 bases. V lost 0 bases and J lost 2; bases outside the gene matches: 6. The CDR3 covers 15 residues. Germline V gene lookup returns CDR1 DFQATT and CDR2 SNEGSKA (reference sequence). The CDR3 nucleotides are TGCAGTGCTAGAGATGATGGGGACAGGACCTACGAGCAGTACTTC. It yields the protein CSARDDGDRTYEQYF.

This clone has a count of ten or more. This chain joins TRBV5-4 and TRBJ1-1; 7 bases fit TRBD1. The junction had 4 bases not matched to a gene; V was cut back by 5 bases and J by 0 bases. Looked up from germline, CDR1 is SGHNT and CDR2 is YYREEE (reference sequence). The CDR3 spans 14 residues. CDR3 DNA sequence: TGTGCCAGCAGACCAGGGGGGATGAACACTGAAGCTTTCTTT. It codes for CASRPGGMNTEAFF.

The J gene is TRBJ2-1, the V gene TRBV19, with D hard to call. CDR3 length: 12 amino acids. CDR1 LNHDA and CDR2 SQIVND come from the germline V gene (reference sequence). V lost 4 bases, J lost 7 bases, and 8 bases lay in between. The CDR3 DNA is TGTGCCAGTAGTACCTTGGGGAATGAGCAGTTCTTC. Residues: CASSTLGNEQFF.